The clone carrying this T cell receptor beta chain appeared a few times. What it binds is not known. A 5'RACE reaction primed in the constant segment made cDNA libraries of TCR alpha and TCR beta, and these carried sample barcodes and UMIs. MiXCR, run by TCRdb on the 5' RACE reads, gives a single entry per CDR3 protein. The data show 250,000 to 300,000 distinct CDR3 sequences, around 15% seen once. Germline V CDR1 and CDR2: MNHEY, SMNVEV (reference sequence). The CDR3 spans 16 residues. V lost 5 bases to trimming and J lost 2 bases, with 17 bases between them. The data were obtained in a study of T-cell memory formation after mild COVID-19. Study-wide background: Clusters of TCRs were largely donor specific. Study-wide results and limits: Balance between CD4 and CD8 was seen in clones contracting day 15 to 85, and a CD4+ lean was seen in later expanders. Of the contracting clones, CD4+ ones lay mainly in CM and EM, and CD8+ ones in EMRA.

This clonotype originated in a man aged 18 to 35 who had mild COVID-19 (a few samples of this study predate the infection). Cell type and time point are not known. Source material: PBMCs or a T cell subset sorted from them (not recorded which). The genes are TRBV27 and TRBJ2-3, with a weak D call TRBD1 (6 bases). CDR3 residues: CASSTIPGHHTDTQYF. The CDR3 DNA reads TGTGCCAGCAGTACAATTCCGGGACACCACACAGATACGCAGTATTTT.